This T cell receptor beta chain was recovered during a study of shared clonotypes between healthy human individuals. Repertoires were generated with immunoSEQ multiplex PCR, while TCRdb's copy carries only in-frame clones and drops some. This sample yields under 1,100,000 clones, of which 78% are seen a single time; under 0.8% belongs to the top ten. The CDR3 loop spans 15 amino acids. V gave up 1 base and J gave up 4 bases, with 13 bases separating them. CDR1 MNHEY and CDR2 SVGAGI come from the germline V gene. On this clone: This may arise from a read error, as a much more abundant clone is one base away.

The sequencing sample was made of memory CD4+ T cells from PBMCs. Subset given: CD45RA-negative fraction. The rearrangement links TRBV6-5 to TRBJ2-5; no reliable D call. The sequence derives from a man aged 18-30 years in good health. Some clones in this sample may be carry-over from other donors' samples. In nucleotides, the CDR3 is TGTGCCAGCAGTTACTTACCTACAGAGAGAGAGACCCAGTACTTC. This gives the protein CASSYLPTERETQYF.